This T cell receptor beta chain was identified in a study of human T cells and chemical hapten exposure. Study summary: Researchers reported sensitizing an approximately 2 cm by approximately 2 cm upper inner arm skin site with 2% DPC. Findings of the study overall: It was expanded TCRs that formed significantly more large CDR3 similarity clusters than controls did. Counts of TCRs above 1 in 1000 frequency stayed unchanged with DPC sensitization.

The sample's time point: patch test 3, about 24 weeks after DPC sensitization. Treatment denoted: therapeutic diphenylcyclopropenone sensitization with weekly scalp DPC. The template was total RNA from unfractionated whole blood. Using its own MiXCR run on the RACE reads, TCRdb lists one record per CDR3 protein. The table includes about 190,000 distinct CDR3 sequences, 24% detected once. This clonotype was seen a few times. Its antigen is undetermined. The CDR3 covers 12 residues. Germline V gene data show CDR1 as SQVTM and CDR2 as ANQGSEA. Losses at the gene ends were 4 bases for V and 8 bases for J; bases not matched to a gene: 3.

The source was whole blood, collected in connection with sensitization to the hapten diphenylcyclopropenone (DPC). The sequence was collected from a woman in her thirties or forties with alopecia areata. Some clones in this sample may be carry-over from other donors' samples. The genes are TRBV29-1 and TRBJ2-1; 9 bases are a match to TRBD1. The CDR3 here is CSVGDRADEQFF. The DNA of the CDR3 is TGCAGCGTTGGGGACAGGGCCGATGAGCAGTTCTTC.